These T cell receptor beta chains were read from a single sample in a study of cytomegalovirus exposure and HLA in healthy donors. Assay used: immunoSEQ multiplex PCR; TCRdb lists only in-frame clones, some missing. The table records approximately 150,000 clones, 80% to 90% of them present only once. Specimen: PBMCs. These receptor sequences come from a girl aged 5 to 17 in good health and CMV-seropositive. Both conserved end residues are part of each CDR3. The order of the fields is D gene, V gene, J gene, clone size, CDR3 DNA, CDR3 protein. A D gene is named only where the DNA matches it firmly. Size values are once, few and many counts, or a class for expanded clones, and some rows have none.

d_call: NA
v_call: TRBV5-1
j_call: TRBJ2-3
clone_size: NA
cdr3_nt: TGCGCCAGCAGCACGGACAGACGCACAGATACGCAGTATTTT
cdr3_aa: CASSTDRRTDTQYF

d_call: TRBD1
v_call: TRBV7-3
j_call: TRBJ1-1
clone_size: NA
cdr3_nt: TGTGCCAGCAGCTCCAACAGGGGGAAGATGGCTGAAGCTTTCTTT
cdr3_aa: CASSSNRGKMAEAFF

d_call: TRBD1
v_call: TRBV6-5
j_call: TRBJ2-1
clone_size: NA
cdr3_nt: TGTGCCAGCAACCCGGGACAGATCTACAATGAGCAGTTCTTC
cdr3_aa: CASNPGQIYNEQFF

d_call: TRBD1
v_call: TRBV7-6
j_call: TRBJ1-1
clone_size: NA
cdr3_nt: TGTGCCAGCAGCGAGGAGACAGGGGGCGTTATGAACACTGAAGCTTTCTTT
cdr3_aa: CASSEETGGVMNTEAFF

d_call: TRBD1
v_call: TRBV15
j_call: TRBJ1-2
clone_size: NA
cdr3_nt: TGTGCCACCAGCACTGACAGGGTTTCCTATGGCTACACCTTC
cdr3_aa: CATSTDRVSYGYTF

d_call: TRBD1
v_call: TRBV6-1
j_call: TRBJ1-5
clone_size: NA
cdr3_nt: TGTGCCAGCAGTGTTGGACAGGGGGCTAGCAATCAGCCCCAGCATTTT
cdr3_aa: CASSVGQGASNQPQHF

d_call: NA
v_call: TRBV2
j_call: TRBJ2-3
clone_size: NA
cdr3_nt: TGTGCCAGCAGCTTGTACCAGGGGCAGTACACAGATACGCAGTATTTT
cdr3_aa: CASSLYQGQYTDTQYF

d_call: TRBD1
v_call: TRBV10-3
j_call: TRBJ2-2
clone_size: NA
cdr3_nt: TGTGCCATCAGTGAGTCGGGGACAGGGTCCACCGGGGAGCTGTTTTTT
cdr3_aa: CAISESGTGSTGELFF

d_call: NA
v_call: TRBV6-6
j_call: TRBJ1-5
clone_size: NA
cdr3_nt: TGTGCCAGCAGTTATTCGGGGATTGAGCCCCAGCATTTT
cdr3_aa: CASSYSGIEPQHF

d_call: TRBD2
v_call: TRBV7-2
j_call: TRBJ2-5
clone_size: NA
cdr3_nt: TGTGCCAAAGAGGGGCGGGGGGGCTTGGAGACCCAGTACTTC
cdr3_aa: CAKEGRGGLETQYF

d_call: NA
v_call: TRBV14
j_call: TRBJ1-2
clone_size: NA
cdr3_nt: TGTGCCAGCAGCCAGCCAGGGCCAGTATACTATGGCTACACCTTC
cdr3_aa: CASSQPGPVYYGYTF

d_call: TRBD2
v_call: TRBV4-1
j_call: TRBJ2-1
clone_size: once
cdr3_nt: TGCGCCAGCAGCCAGCAAACTAGCGGGGGGCCGTCTGAGCAGTTCTTC
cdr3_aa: CASSQQTSGGPSEQFF

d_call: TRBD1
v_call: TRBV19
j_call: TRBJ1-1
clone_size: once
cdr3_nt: TGTGCCAGTAGTAAACTTACACCGGGACAGGGTTCCAACACTGAAGCTTTCTTT
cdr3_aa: CASSKLTPGQGSNTEAFF